A selection of T cell receptor beta chains follows, all from one sample in a study of OX40 agonist ivuxolimab in advanced cancers. Sequencing used immunoSEQ multiplex PCR; TCRdb keeps in-frame clones, though not all of them. Seen here are more than 50,000 clones, more than 75% observed once, and the top ten hold roughly 12%. Sequencing was performed on CD4+ or CD8+ T cells sorted from blood, taken in a trial of the OX40 agonist ivuxolimab. These TCRs come from an adult with an advanced solid tumor such as melanoma, head and neck, liver or kidney cancer. The CDR3 runs from the conserved cysteine through the conserved F or W. A D gene is named only where the DNA matches it firmly. Size is stated for part of the rows, as once, few or many counts, or as a class when the clone is expanded.

j_gene,v_gene,abundance,d_gene,CDR3nt,CDR3aa
TRBJ2-7,TRBV5-6,once,.,TGTGCCAGCAGCTTGGGGGGTTTCTCCTACGAGCAGTACTTC,CASSLGGFSYEQYF
TRBJ2-7,TRBV7-2,once,TRBD1,TGTGCCAGCAGCCCCTGGACAGGGGGCCCCGAGCAGTACTTC,CASSPWTGGPEQYF
TRBJ2-3,TRBV27,.,.,TGTGCCAGCAGTTCGATTCCACGGCCTCCAAGCACAGATACGCAGTATTTT,CASSSIPRPPSTDTQYF
TRBJ1-5,TRBV4-1,.,.,TGCGCCAGCAGCCAAGGAGACCCGAGCAATCAGCCCCAGCATTTT,CASSQGDPSNQPQHF
TRBJ2-2,TRBV7-3,.,.,TGTGCCAGCAGGGCGGGCACCGGGGAGCTGTTTTTT,CASRAGTGELFF
TRBJ2-7,TRBV14,.,.,TGTGCCAGCAGCCACGGGACACGCTACGAGCAGTACTTC,CASSHGTRYEQYF
TRBJ1-1,TRBV18,few,TRBD1,TGTGCCAGCTCATCAGGGGGCGTGGATGAAGCTTTCTTT,CASSSGGVDEAFF
TRBJ1-4,TRBV9,.,.,TGTGCCAGCAGCGATTACGGGGGAGGAGAAAAACTGTTTTTT,CASSDYGGGEKLFF
TRBJ1-6,TRBV6-5,few,TRBD1,TGTGCCAGCAGTTACTCCAGGGGGCCACCCCTCCACTTT,CASSYSRGPPLHF
TRBJ2-3,TRBV7-9,.,.,TGTGCCAGCGATCCGGGCGATACGCAGTATTTT,CASDPGDTQYF
TRBJ1-1,TRBV11-1,.,.,TGTGCCAGCAGCTTAGTGGTGGACACTGAAGCTTTCTTT,CASSLVVDTEAFF
TRBJ2-7,TRBV7-9,.,TRBD1,TGTGCCAGCAGCTCCACAGATAGACGGACAGGGTCATACTACGAGCAGTACTTC,CASSSTDRRTGSYYEQYF
TRBJ2-7,TRBV9,once,.,TGTGCCAGCAGCCCCCCTGTAGGAACCCAGCAGTACTTC,CASSPPVGTQQYF
TRBJ1-4,TRBV5-4,.,.,TGTGCCAGCAGCTCCAGGAATGAAAATGAAAAACTGTTTTTT,CASSSRNENEKLFF
TRBJ1-1,TRBV5-1,.,.,TGCGCCAGCAGCCTATACCAAGGGAACACTGAAGCTTTCTTT,CASSLYQGNTEAFF
TRBJ1-4,TRBV6-6,.,.,TGTGCCAGCAGTTCTGACACTTTCTATGAAAAACTGTTTTTT,CASSSDTFYEKLFF
TRBJ1-1,TRBV19,once,.,TGTGCCAGTAGATGGGACAAGGGTACCTTGAACACTGAAGCTTTCTTT,CASRWDKGTLNTEAFF
TRBJ1-3,TRBV27,.,.,TGTGCCAGCAGTTCCCCCTTGAGGGCCAATGGAAACACCATATATTTT,CASSSPLRANGNTIYF
TRBJ2-5,TRBV18,.,.,TGTGCCAGCTCAAGGTCCGTTTTTGGAGAGACCCAGTACTTC,CASSRSVFGETQYF
TRBJ2-7,TRBV7-3,.,TRBD1,TGTGCCAGCAGCCTTATCTCCACAGGGGGCAGATCTTCCGAGCAGTACTTC,CASSLISTGGRSSEQYF
TRBJ2-5,TRBV13,.,.,TGTGCCAGCAGCTTAAAGACTAGTGGGGAAGAGACCCAGTACTTC,CASSLKTSGEETQYF
TRBJ2-2,TRBV19,.,.,TGTGCCAGTAGCGGATTGGACACCGGGGAGCTGTTTTTT,CASSGLDTGELFF
TRBJ1-2,TRBV27,.,.,TGTGCCAGCAGTTTTAGCGGCTATGGCTACACCTTC,CASSFSGYGYTF
TRBJ1-2,TRBV5-6,.,TRBD1,TGTGCCAGCAGCCAACAGGGGAAGGGGAACTATGGCTACACCTTC,CASSQQGKGNYGYTF
TRBJ2-3,TRBV6-1,.,.,TGTGCCAGCAGTGTTTTTAGGGGCACAGATACGCAGTATTTT,CASSVFRGTDTQYF
TRBJ2-3,TRBV27,.,.,TGTGCCAGCAGTACCCTAACAGGGTTGGAGTATTTT,CASSTLTGLEYF
TRBJ2-1,TRBV6-5,.,TRBD2,TGTGCCAGCACCGGACTAGCGGAGCCCGAGCAGTTCTTC,CASTGLAEPEQFF
TRBJ1-5,TRBV27,.,.,TGTGCCAGCAGTTTATTAGGTCAGCCCCAGCATTTT,CASSLLGQPQHF
TRBJ1-1,TRBV5-6,.,.,TGTGCCAGCTGCCCATTGGACCTTAGCGTCCACACTGAAGCTTTCTTT,CASCPLDLSVHTEAFF
TRBJ2-4,TRBV28,.,.,TGTGCCAGCAGTTTTTCTCTCAGGGGAAACATTCAGTACTTC,CASSFSLRGNIQYF
TRBJ1-1,TRBV27,.,.,TGTGCCAGCAGTTTATCGATCCGGGGCCCAACTGAAGCTTTCTTT,CASSLSIRGPTEAFF
TRBJ1-1,TRBV6-5,.,.,TGTGCCAGCAGTTACTCCTCGGAAGCTTTCTTT,CASSYSSEAFF
TRBJ1-1,TRBV7-9,.,.,TGTGCCAGCAGCCCCTGGGGGGGATATGAAGCTTTCTTT,CASSPWGGYEAFF
TRBJ2-3,TRBV5-6,.,TRBD2,TGTGCCAGCAGCCCCGCGGGGGGGCTTACAGATACGCAGTATTTT,CASSPAGGLTDTQYF
TRBJ1-4,TRBV6-1,.,TRBD1,TGTGCCAGCAGTGAAGAGGGTGGACAGGGAGGTGAAAAACTGTTTTTT,CASSEEGGQGGEKLFF
TRBJ1-2,TRBV27,.,.,TGTGCCAGCAGTTTATCCGGGGGTCTGGCTAACTATGGCTACACCTTC,CASSLSGGLANYGYTF
TRBJ2-2,TRBV9,.,.,TGTGCCAGCAGCCCTCATACCGGGGAGCTGTTTTTT,CASSPHTGELFF
TRBJ2-5,TRBV4-1,.,.,TGCGCCAGCAGCTCCTTGGCAGGGGAGATAGGGACCCAGTACTTC,CASSSLAGEIGTQYF
TRBJ2-7,TRBV13,.,TRBD1,TGTGCCAGCAGCTTCCCCGGACAGGGTATCCACGAGCAGTACTTC,CASSFPGQGIHEQYF
TRBJ2-1,TRBV7-9,.,.,TGTGCCAGCAGCAAAGGGGTGGCGGAAGAGCAGTTCTTC,CASSKGVAEEQFF
TRBJ1-1,TRBV19,.,TRBD1,TGTGCCAGTAGTCTCACAGGGGTGGCTTTCTTT,CASSLTGVAFF
TRBJ2-1,TRBV5-6,.,.,TGTGCCAGCAGTTTTCACAGGGAAAGGTTCTTGAATGAGCAGTTCTTC,CASSFHRERFLNEQFF
TRBJ1-3,TRBV6-1,.,.,TGTGCCAGCAGTGAAGCTAGGTACGGGGGAAACACCATATATTTT,CASSEARYGGNTIYF
TRBJ2-2,TRBV7-8,.,.,TGTGCCAGCAGCTTATCTTTAAAGACAGGCCAAGCGCTCACCGGGGAGCTGTTTTTT,CASSLSLKTGQALTGELFF
TRBJ2-7,TRBV10-3,.,.,TGTGCCATCAGTGAGGACGGGAGCTCCTACGAGCAGTACTTC,CAISEDGSSYEQYF
TRBJ1-4,TRBV28,.,.,TGTGCCAGTACTTTAGGATACGGTAGTGAAAAACTGTTTTTT,CASTLGYGSEKLFF
TRBJ1-1,TRBV5-4,once,.,TGTGCCAGCAGCTTTCGGGGGAACACTGAAGCTTTCTTT,CASSFRGNTEAFF
TRBJ1-2,TRBV29-1,.,.,TGCAGCGTTGAGGGGCCGGGCCTTTTAAACTATGGCTACACCTTC,CSVEGPGLLNYGYTF
TRBJ1-5,TRBV2,.,.,TGTGCCTCCCAGCCTTTGGGCAATCAGCCCCAGCATTTT,CASQPLGNQPQHF
TRBJ2-2,TRBV7-6,few,.,TGTGCCAGCAGCTTAGGAGGACAGCCGAACACCGGGGAGCTGTTTTTT,CASSLGGQPNTGELFF
TRBJ1-1,TRBV19,.,.,TGTGCCAGTAGTACCGGGACGCCGGCTTTCTTT,CASSTGTPAFF
TRBJ1-2,TRBV27,.,.,TGTGCCAGCAGTCCCGAGGGTGACGGCTACACCTTC,CASSPEGDGYTF
TRBJ1-5,TRBV5-6,once,.,TGTGCCAGCAGCTTGGCCGCGGGCTTTCACGGCAATCAGCCCCAGCATTTT,CASSLAAGFHGNQPQHF
TRBJ1-5,TRBV11-2,.,.,TGTGCCAGCAGCCCGGGGGGGAGAACCCATAGCAATCAGCCCCAGCATTTT,CASSPGGRTHSNQPQHF
TRBJ1-1,TRBV5-1,.,.,TGCGCCAGCAGCCTGAGGGGGACGAGCTCAAACACTGAAGCTTTCTTT,CASSLRGTSSNTEAFF
TRBJ2-7,TRBV15,.,.,TGTGCCACCAGCAGAGGTGGGACAGCGGGATACGTACTCTACGAGCAGTACTTC,CATSRGGTAGYVLYEQYF
TRBJ2-3,TRBV12-2,.,.,TGTGCAAGTCGCTTACTAGCGGGGAGCACAGATACGCAGTATTTT,CASRLLAGSTDTQYF